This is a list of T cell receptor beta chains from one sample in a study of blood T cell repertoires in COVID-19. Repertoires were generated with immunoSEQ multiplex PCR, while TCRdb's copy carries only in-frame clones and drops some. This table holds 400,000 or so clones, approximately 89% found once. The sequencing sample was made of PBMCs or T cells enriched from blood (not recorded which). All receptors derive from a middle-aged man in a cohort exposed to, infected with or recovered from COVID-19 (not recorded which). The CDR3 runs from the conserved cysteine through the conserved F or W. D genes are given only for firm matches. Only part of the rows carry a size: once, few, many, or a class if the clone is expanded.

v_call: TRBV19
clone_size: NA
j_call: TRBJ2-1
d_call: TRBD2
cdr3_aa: CATLGTSGRASYNEQFF
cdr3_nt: TGTGCCACCCTAGGGACTAGCGGGAGGGCCTCCTACAATGAGCAGTTCTTC

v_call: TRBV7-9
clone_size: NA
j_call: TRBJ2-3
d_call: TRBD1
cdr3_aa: CASRPTGGRTQYF
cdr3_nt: TGTGCCAGCAGACCTACAGGGGGCCGGACGCAGTATTTT

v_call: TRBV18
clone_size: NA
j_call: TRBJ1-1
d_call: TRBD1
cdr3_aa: CASSPKTGVNTEAFF
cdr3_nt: TGTGCCAGCTCACCCAAGACAGGGGTGAACACTGAAGCTTTCTTT

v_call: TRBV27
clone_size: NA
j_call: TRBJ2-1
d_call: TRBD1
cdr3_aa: CASSFRDRNNEQFF
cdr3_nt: TGTGCCAGCAGTTTTCGGGACAGGAACAATGAGCAGTTCTTC

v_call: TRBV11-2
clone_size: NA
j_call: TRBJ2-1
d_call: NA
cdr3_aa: CASSLAPDWRSNEQFF
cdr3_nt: TGTGCCAGCAGCTTAGCTCCGGACTGGCGGAGCAATGAGCAGTTCTTC

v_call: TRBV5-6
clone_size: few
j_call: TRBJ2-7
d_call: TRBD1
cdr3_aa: CASSPSGMDRGEQYF
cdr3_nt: TGTGCCAGCAGCCCCTCAGGAATGGACAGGGGCGAGCAGTACTTC

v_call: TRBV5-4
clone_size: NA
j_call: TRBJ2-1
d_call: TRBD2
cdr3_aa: CASRPDGLAYNEQFF
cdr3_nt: TGTGCCAGCAGACCCGACGGACTAGCTTACAATGAGCAGTTCTTC

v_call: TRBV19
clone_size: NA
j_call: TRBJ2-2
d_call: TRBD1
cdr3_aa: CASSIQGTTGTGELFF
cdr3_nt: TGTGCCAGTAGCATACAGGGGACGACGGGCACCGGGGAGCTGTTTTTT

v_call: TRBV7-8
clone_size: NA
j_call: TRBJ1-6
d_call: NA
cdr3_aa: CASSLAGEGMGNSPLHF
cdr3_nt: TGTGCCAGCAGCTTAGCGGGGGAGGGGATGGGGAATTCACCCCTCCACTTT

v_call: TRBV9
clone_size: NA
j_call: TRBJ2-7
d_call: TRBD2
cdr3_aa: CASSVDSGRSYEQYF
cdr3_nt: TGTGCCAGCAGCGTAGATAGCGGGAGATCCTACGAGCAGTACTTC

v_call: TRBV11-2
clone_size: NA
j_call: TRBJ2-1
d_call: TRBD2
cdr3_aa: CASSLGLAGVGSYNEQFF
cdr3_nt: TGTGCCAGCAGCTTAGGGCTAGCGGGAGTGGGCTCCTACAATGAGCAGTTCTTC

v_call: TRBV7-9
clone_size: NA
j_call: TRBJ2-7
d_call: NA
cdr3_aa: CASSEGTSTYEQYF
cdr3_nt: TGTGCCAGCAGCGAAGGGACTTCAACCTACGAGCAGTACTTC

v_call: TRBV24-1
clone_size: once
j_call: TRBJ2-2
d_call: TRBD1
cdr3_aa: CATSGGDSTGELFF
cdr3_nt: TGTGCCACCAGTGGAGGGGACAGCACCGGGGAGCTGTTTTTT

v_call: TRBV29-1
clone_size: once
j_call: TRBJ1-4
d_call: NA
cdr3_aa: CSVEIPSTNEKLFF
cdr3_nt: TGCAGCGTTGAAATCCCATCAACTAATGAAAAACTGTTTTTT

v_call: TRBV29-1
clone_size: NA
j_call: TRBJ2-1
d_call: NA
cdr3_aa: CSISETYNEQFF
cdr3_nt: TGCAGCATTAGCGAGACCTACAATGAGCAGTTCTTC

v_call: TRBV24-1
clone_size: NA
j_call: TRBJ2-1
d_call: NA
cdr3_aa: CATSAGHGMDEQFF
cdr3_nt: TGTGCCACCAGTGCGGGACACGGGATGGATGAGCAGTTCTTC

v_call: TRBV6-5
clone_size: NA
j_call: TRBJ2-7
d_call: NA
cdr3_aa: CASSYQRRLEQYF
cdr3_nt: TGTGCCAGCAGTTACCAGCGGCGGCTCGAGCAGTACTTC